This TCR beta chain comes out of a study of T cells in Graves' hyperthyroidism and ophthalmopathy. This clonotype was detected many times. Amplification yielded TCR beta CDR3 regions, with RNA transcripts as the source. A set of HTBI primers served as the primers for a first-round RT-PCR of the TCR CDR3. MiXCR, run by TCRdb on the multiplex PCR reads, gives a single entry per CDR3 protein. The sample yields approximately 610,000 distinct CDR3 sequences, roughly 15% seen once. The CDR3 totals 13 residues. The germline gives CDR1 SGHRS, CDR2 YFSETQ. V dropped 2 bases and J dropped 6 bases, with 11 bases sitting between them.

The sample consisted of blood. V is TRBV5-1 and J is TRBJ1-1; D unclear. The sequence derives from a woman between 40 and 50 years old with Graves' ophthalmopathy. The CDR3 bases are TGCGCCAGCAGCTTTGAGGGAACGCCTGAAGCTTTCTTT. This translates into CASSFEGTPEAFF.